One and the same sample provided the 25 T cell receptor beta chains below, sequenced in a study of radiotherapy plus CTLA-4 blockade in lung cancer. Clones were read by immunoSEQ multiplex PCR, and TCRdb kept only the in-frame ones, dropping some. This table has some 66,000 clones, about 85% appearing once. Sequences were derived from peripheral blood, sampled from a patient treated with radiotherapy plus ipilimumab. The source of these receptors is a human donor with non-small cell lung cancer who had a partial response to radiotherapy plus ipilimumab.

The rearrangement links TRBV18 to TRBJ1-1; 7 nucleotides match TRBD1. J gave up 1 base and V 2 bases, and 4 bases lay outside the gene matches. CDR3 size: 15 residues. CDR1 is KGHSH, CDR2 LQKENI, per germline. CDR3 residues: CASSPGRGKNTEAFF. In DNA, the CDR3 is TGTGCCAGCTCACCAGGCAGGGGGAAGAACACTGAAGCTTTCTTT.

The J gene is TRBJ1-5, the V gene TRBV15, with D unresolved. With 5 bases removed from V and 0 bases from J, the gap between germline ends came to 5 bases. This CDR3 is built from 13 residues. Germline CDR1 and CDR2: LNHNV and YYDKDF (reference sequence). The CDR3 coding sequence is TGTGCCACCAGCTTATTTAGCAATCAGCCCCAGCATTTT. Protein: CATSLFSNQPQHF. Supplemented by reference TRBV15 and TRBJ1-5, the full variable domain reads DAMVIQNPRYQVTQFGKPVTLSCSQTLNHNVMYWYQQKSSQAPKLLFHYYDKDFNNEADTPDNFQSRRPNTSFCFLDIRSPGLGDTAMYLCATSLFSNQPQHFGDGTRLSIL.

This chain connects TRBV28 to TRBJ1-1; perhaps TRBD1 as D (5 bases). The CDR3 consists of 17 residues. Trimming removed 3 bases at V and 0 bases at J, with 17 bases between. Germline CDR1 MDHEN, CDR2 SYDVKM. The CDR3 reads CASSFEGGGTVNTEAFF. CDR3 DNA: TGTGCCAGCAGTTTTGAGGGCGGTGGGACTGTGAACACTGAAGCTTTCTTT.

The chain couples TRBV2 to TRBJ2-1; 10 bases line up with TRBD2. The V segment lost 5 bases and the J segment 9 bases; nucleotides outside the gene matches: 10. The CDR3 is 15 amino acids. Germline CDR1 reads SNHLY; CDR2 reads FYNNEI. The CDR3 bases are TGTGCCAGCAGTATCAGCGGGAGGGAGTCTAGTGAGCAGTTCTTC. Translation gives CASSISGRESSEQFF.

This clone is a singleton in its sample. V and J are TRBV5-1 and TRBJ1-2; tentative D call: TRBD1 (5 bases). Trimming removed 1 base from V and 7 bases from J, with 14 bases in between. The CDR3 spans 14 residues. Germline V lookup: CDR1 SGHRS, CDR2 YFSETQ. CDR3 coding DNA: TGCGCCAGCAGCTTGAGAGGAAAGGACACTGGCTACACCTTC. Protein: CASSLRGKDTGYTF. Complete variable domain (other parts from reference TRBV5-1 and TRBJ1-2): KAGVTQTPRYLIKTRGQQVTLSCSPISGHRSVSWYQQTPGQGLQFLFEYFSETQRNKGNFPGRFSGRQFSNSRSEMNVSTLELGDSALYLCASSLRGKDTGYTFGSGTRLTVV.

The genes are TRBV6-1 and TRBJ1-3, with 7 bases that match TRBD1. The CDR3 covers 14 residues. V shed 4 bases, J shed 4 bases, and the junction held 4 bases outside the gene matches. The germline V gene encodes CDR1 MNHNS and CDR2 SASEGT. This CDR3 is CASSATGHGNTIYF. As DNA, the CDR3 is TGTGCCAGCAGTGCGACAGGGCACGGAAACACCATATATTTT.

The J gene is TRBJ1-4, the V gene TRBV11-2; D might be TRBD1 (6 bases). V dropped 5 bases and J dropped 0 bases, with 16 bases sitting between them. The CDR3 has 17 residues. Per germline, CDR1 SGHAT and CDR2 FQNNGV. The DNA of the CDR3 is TGTGCCAGCAGCCAGGGGCAGAAGCTTGCAACTAATGAAAAACTGTTTTTT. It specifies CASSQGQKLATNEKLFF.

The gene calls are TRBV19 and TRBJ2-7; perhaps TRBD2 as D (6 bases). The germline CDR1 and CDR2 sequences are LNHDA and SQIVND (reference sequence). V was shortened by 1 base and J by 10 bases, with 23 bases between the two germline ends. The CDR3 covers 16 residues. The CDR3 loop reads CASSIGSGTYTYGQYF. The CDR3 nucleotides are TGTGCCAGTAGTATAGGTAGCGGAACGTATACCTACGGTCAGTACTTC.

The chain recombines TRBV11-2 with TRBJ2-2, with 8 bases identical to TRBD2. V shed 4 bases and J 3 bases; nucleotides not matched to a gene: 10. Germline CDR1 SGHAT, CDR2 FQNNGV. CDR3 length: 17 amino acids. The CDR3 protein is CASSSRAGEGYTGELFF. The DNA for the CDR3 is TGTGCCAGCAGCTCGCGAGCGGGAGAAGGATACACCGGGGAGCTGTTTTTT.

The chain combines TRBV6-6 with TRBJ2-1; D not resolved. Trimming cost V 4 bases and J 1 base, with 8 bases left between them. CDR3 length: 14 residues. The germline V gene encodes CDR1 MNHNY and CDR2 SVGAGI (reference sequence). The CDR3 DNA is TGTGCCAGCAGTTTCGGGTCGTCCTACAATGAGCAGTTCTTC. Translation gives CASSFGSSYNEQFF.

The genes are TRBV28 and TRBJ2-7, with TRBD2 matching over 11 bases. The V segment lost 7 bases and the J segment 1 base; nucleotides outside the gene matches: 9. Looked up from germline, CDR1 is MDHEN and CDR2 is SYDVKM. This CDR3 is built from 16 residues. This CDR3 reads CASTSGGTSGSYEQYF. The CDR3 bases are TGTGCCAGCACCTCCGGGGGGACTAGCGGATCCTACGAGCAGTACTTC.

To note about this clone: The same CDR3 is also encoded by other DNA sequences in this sample. The rearrangement uses TRBV5-5 and TRBJ1-5, with 10 bases matching TRBD1. The length of the CDR3 is 14 residues. After removal of 4 bases from V and 2 bases from J, the junction contained 0 bases not matched to a gene. The germline V gene has CDR1 SGHKS and CDR2 YYEKEE (reference sequence). CDR3 region: CASSGQGGNQPQHF. The CDR3 bases are TGTGCCAGCAGCGGACAGGGGGGCAATCAGCCCCAGCATTTT.

This CDR3 is CASSESLSREVETQYF. Here the CDR3 DNA reads TGTGCCAGCAGTGAGTCCTTAAGTCGGGAGGTGGAGACCCAGTACTTC. The chain carries TRBV27 and TRBJ2-5, with 7 nucleotides matching TRBD2. CDR1 and CDR2 (germline): MNHEY, SMNVEV (reference sequence). This CDR3 has 16 residues. The V and J ends lost 5 bases and 5 bases, in that order; junction bases with no gene match: 14.

The rearrangement joins TRBV7-9 to TRBJ1-1; D unclear. CDR1 SEHNR and CDR2 FQNEAQ come from the germline V gene (reference sequence). V lost 6 bases and J lost 3, with 14 bases in between. The CDR3 covers 14 residues. CDR3 in DNA: TGTGCCAGCAGTCAGCGAGGCAGAGACACTGAAGCTTTCTTT. Encoded protein: CASSQRGRDTEAFF.

The chain links TRBV30 to TRBJ1-2; no clear D. The V end was cut by 3 bases, the J end by 3 bases, with 5 bases between. Per germline, CDR1 GTSNPN and CDR2 SVGIG (reference sequence). The CDR3 is made up of 11 amino acids. The CDR3 coding sequence is TGTGCCTGGAGACAGTACTATGGCTACACCTTC. It yields the protein CAWRQYYGYTF.

This clone was recorded only once. The CDR3 is CASSLGGQIYNEQFF. DNA for the CDR3: TGTGCCAGCAGCTTGGGCGGACAGATCTACAATGAGCAGTTCTTC. The rearrangement joins TRBV5-4 to TRBJ2-1, with D tentatively TRBD1 (6 bases). Germline V gives CDR1 SGHNT, CDR2 YYREEE (reference sequence). Trimming cost V 0 bases and J 3 bases, with 10 bases left between them. The CDR3 totals 15 residues.

CDR3 amino acids: CSVEDSDTDTQYF. Written as DNA, the CDR3 is TGCAGCGTTGAGGACAGTGACACAGATACGCAGTATTTT. V usage is TRBV29-1 and J usage is TRBJ2-3, with D possibly being TRBD1 (6 bases). CDR3 length equals 13 residues. V dropped 3 bases and J dropped 2 bases, with 9 bases sitting between them. The V gene's germline CDR1 is SQVTM and CDR2 ANQGSEA.

This clone occurred a few times. J is TRBJ2-2 and V is TRBV7-3, with 7 bases lining up with TRBD2. CDR1 and CDR2 from the germline V gene are SGHTA and FQGTGA. The CDR3 runs to 16 residues. Trimming removed 2 bases from V and 5 bases from J; junction bases left unmatched: 8. The CDR3 region has the DNA TGTGCCAGCAGCTTACGGGGCGGGAGCGGGACCGGGGAGCTGTTTTTT. Encoded protein: CASSLRGGSGTGELFF. The full variable domain, in which reference TRBV7-3 and TRBJ2-2 provide the parts outside the CDR3, is GAGVSQTPSNKVTEKGKYVELRCDPISGHTALYWYRQSLGQGPEFLIYFQGTGAADDSGLPNDRFFAVRPEGSVSTLKIQRTERGDSAVYLCASSLRGGSGTGELFFGEGSRLTVL.

The V call is TRBV6-4, the J call TRBJ2-3, with TRBD2 identical over 9 bases. V gave up 0 bases and J gave up 4 bases; unmatched junction bases: 2. The germline V gene encodes CDR1 MRHNA and CDR2 SNTAGT. The CDR3 has 15 residues. CDR3 residues: CASSDSGLASDTQYF. CDR3 DNA sequence: TGTGCCAGCAGTGACTCAGGACTAGCGTCAGATACGCAGTATTTT.

The J gene is TRBJ1-2, the V gene TRBV6-5; D may be TRBD1 (6 bases). Deletions cut 0 bases from V and 6 bases from J, with 14 bases between. CDR3 size: 15 residues. Germline CDR1 is MNHEY and CDR2 is SVGAGI. The CDR3 nucleotides read TGTGCCAGCAGTTACTCGAATCTCAGGGGCGATGGCTACACCTTC. This codes for CASSYSNLRGDGYTF.

This chain connects TRBV18 to TRBJ2-7, with a tentative D call TRBD2 (5 bases). Trimming left V 3 bases short and J 2 bases short, with 20 bases between. Germline assignment: CDR1 KGHSH and CDR2 LQKENI. The CDR3 covers 17 residues. CDR3 residues: CASSPGAGSLLPYEQYF. The CDR3 DNA follows: TGTGCCAGCTCACCGGGCGCGGGCTCACTCCTTCCCTACGAGCAGTACTTC.

The CDR3, as DNA: TGTGCCAGCAGCTTAGTAATAGCGGGGAGTAGGGTCAATGAGCAGTTCTTC. Translation gives CASSLVIAGSRVNEQFF. The chain links TRBV7-6 to TRBJ2-1; 8 nucleotides align to TRBD2. This CDR3 is 17 amino acids long. The V segment lost 1 base and the J segment 6 bases; nucleotides outside the gene matches: 11. Germline CDR1 SGHVS, CDR2 FNYEAQ.

V is TRBV6-5 and J is TRBJ2-3, with D uncertain. Trimming pared 2 bases from V and 6 bases from J, leaving 9 bases between. CDR1 is MNHEY and CDR2 is SVGAGI in the germline V gene. The length of the CDR3 is 13 residues. The CDR3 protein is CASSYERTDTQYF. CDR3 sequence (DNA): TGTGCCAGCAGTTACGAGCGAACCGATACGCAGTATTTT.

The chain's CDR3 is CASSLTELEAFF. The DNA of the CDR3 is TGTGCCAGCAGTCTTACAGAGCTGGAAGCTTTCTTT. This chain uses TRBV6-1 with TRBJ1-1; D is ambiguous. Germline loops: CDR1 MNHNS, CDR2 SASEGT. The germline V and J ends were trimmed by 5 bases and 8 bases, with 12 bases remaining between them. CDR3 length: 12 residues.

This chain connects TRBV7-3 to TRBJ2-6; the match to TRBD1 covers 11 bases. The CDR3 spans 17 residues. Germline trimming cut 0 bases from V and 2 bases from J; bases unmatched to any gene: 0. Germline V gene data show CDR1 as SGHTA and CDR2 as FQGTGA. The CDR3 spells CASSLTGQGAGANVLTF. CDR3 in DNA: TGTGCCAGCAGCTTAACGGGACAGGGGGCTGGGGCCAACGTCCTGACTTTC.